The present entry profiles one TCR beta chain with its context. Methods used by the authors: Reference gene primer amplification yielded estimated nucleated cell counts. The assay was immunoSEQ multiplex PCR, and TCRdb's table has in-frame clones only and misses some. D and trimming were read from the DNA, whereas the V and J calls and clone size are those reported in that table. The sample records some 200,000 clones, just under 90% being singletons. CDR1 is LNHDA, CDR2 SQIVND, per germline (reference sequence). V gave up 10 bases and J gave up 8 bases; unmatched junction bases: 15. The CDR3 sequence is 15 residues long. The entry originates in a study of blood T cell repertoires in COVID-19.

V and J are TRBV19 and TRBJ2-1; 9 positions match TRBD2. Sequencing was carried out using peripheral blood. This TCR was recovered from a young woman who had recovered from COVID-19. Here the CDR3 DNA reads TGTGCCACCAATGGGCGGGAGGGCCAAGGCGATGAGCAGTTCTTC. Translated: CATNGREGQGDEQFF.